The 9 T cell receptor beta chains below come from one sample, sequenced in a study of cytomegalovirus exposure and HLA in healthy donors. PCR amplification relied on 60 Vbeta primers (plus 13 Jbeta primers). Data came from immunoSEQ multiplex PCR; TCRdb stores just in-frame clones and leaves some out. The profile shows under 150,000 clones, around 80% of them singletons. Sequencing was done on a sample of PBMCs. These receptors were collected from a man aged 50-59 years in good health and CMV-seronegative.

The rearrangement links TRBV15 to TRBJ1-2; D is unresolved. V lost 1 base, J lost 2 bases, and 8 bases lay in between. There are 14 residues in the CDR3. Germline V CDR1 and CDR2: LNHNV, YYDKDF (reference sequence). The CDR3 DNA reads as TGTGCCACCAGCAGAGCCGAGAGGAACTATGGCTACACCTTC. It specifies CATSRAERNYGYTF.

The chain couples TRBV29-1 to TRBJ1-2; the D gene is possibly TRBD1 (6 bases). Germline assignment: CDR1 SQVTM and CDR2 ANQGSEA. The CDR3 runs to 12 residues. The V gene lost 3 bases and the J gene lost 8 bases, with 13 bases spanning the gap. CDR3 nucleotides: TGCAGCGTTGATAAACAGGGTTACGGCTACACCTTC. Its protein product is CSVDKQGYGYTF. Complete variable domain (other parts from reference TRBV29-1 and TRBJ1-2): SAVISQKPSRDICQRGTSLTIQCQVDSQVTMMFWYRQQPGQSLTLIATANQGSEATYESGFVIDKFPISRPNLTFSTLTVSNMSPEDSSIYLCSVDKQGYGYTFGSGTRLTVV.

Only a few counts were recorded for this clone. This rearrangement joins TRBV6-5 to TRBJ1-2; D possibly corresponds to TRBD1 (5 bases). This CDR3 is built from 14 residues. Trimming stripped 3 bases from V and 5 bases from J, with 13 bases between. The V gene's germline CDR1 is MNHEY and CDR2 SVGAGI. CDR3 residues: CASSYRQGGYGYTF. The CDR3 region has the DNA TGTGCCAGCAGTTATCGGCAGGGAGGGTATGGCTACACCTTC.

The chain employs TRBV5-1 and TRBJ2-2; 10 bases map to TRBD2. Germline V gene sequence: CDR1 SGHRS, CDR2 YFSETQ. After removal of 3 bases from V and 5 bases from J, the junction contained 4 bases not matched to a gene. The length of the CDR3 is 15 residues. CDR3 sequence reads: CASSSGLAETGELFF. The CDR3 bases are TGCGCCAGCAGCTCCGGACTAGCGGAGACCGGGGAGCTGTTTTTT.

This clone appeared once. This chain connects TRBV2 to TRBJ2-1; 7 bases map to TRBD2. Germline lookup yields CDR1 SNHLY and CDR2 FYNNEI. V trimming: 6 bases; J trimming: 0 bases; junction bases outside the gene matches: 8. The CDR3 contains 16 residues. The CDR3, as DNA: TGTGCCAGCAGGAAATTGGCGGGAGCCTCCTACAATGAGCAGTTCTTC. This codes for CASRKLAGASYNEQFF. Variable domain in full (rest from reference TRBV2 and TRBJ2-1): EPEVTQTPSHQVTQMGQEVILRCVPISNHLYFYWYRQILGQKVEFLVSFYNNEISEKSEIFDDQFSVERPDGSNFTLKIRSTKLEDSAMYFCASRKLAGASYNEQFFGPGTRLTVL.

The chain links TRBV18 to TRBJ2-7, with D perhaps TRBD1 (6 bases). This CDR3 has 17 residues. CDR1 KGHSH and CDR2 LQKENI come from the germline V gene. V lost 3 bases to trimming and J lost 2 bases, with 20 bases between them. CDR3 loop: CASSPGAKIDTTYEQYF. CDR3 nucleotide sequence: TGTGCCAGCTCACCGGGGGCAAAAATTGACACCACCTACGAGCAGTACTTC.

This clone showed up just once. This chain links TRBV9 with TRBJ1-5; TRBD1 matches at 10 bases. This CDR3 contains 12 residues. Germline V gives CDR1 SGDLS, CDR2 YYNGEE. The ends lost 7 bases at V and 5 bases at J; junction bases unmatched: 0. In nucleotides, the CDR3 is TGTGCCAGCGGACAGGGGGATCAGCCCCAGCATTTT. Encoded protein: CASGQGDQPQHF.

The rearrangement links TRBV6-5 to TRBJ2-3; 7 bases agree with TRBD1. Germline V CDR1 and CDR2: MNHEY, SVGAGI. This CDR3 region has 16 residues. J lost 8 bases, V lost 2 bases, and 13 bases had no gene match. The CDR3 sequence is CASSYRKGTATITQYF. For the CDR3, the DNA is TGTGCCAGCAGTTACCGGAAAGGGACAGCCACCATTACGCAGTATTTT.

V and J are TRBV5-6 and TRBJ2-7; a weak D match, TRBD2 (5 bases). This CDR3 comprises 11 residues. Germline V CDR1 and CDR2: SGHDT, YYEEEE. Trimming stripped 0 bases from V and 7 bases from J, with 5 bases between. In nucleotides, the CDR3 is TGTGCCAGCAGCTTGGGGGAGGAGCAGTACTTC. Encoded protein: CASSLGEEQYF. Drawing the rest from reference TRBV5-6 and TRBJ2-7, the complete variable domain is DAGVTQSPTHLIKTRGQQVTLRCSPKSGHDTVSWYQQALGQGPQFIFQYYEEEERQRGNFPDRFSGHQFPNYSSELNVNALLLGDSALYLCASSLGEEQYFGPGTRLTVT.